This T cell receptor (beta chain) originates from a study of cytomegalovirus exposure and HLA in healthy donors. Study findings and constraints: Rare TCR sequences predominated, though certain public TCRs were found in many donors. In an earlier analysis, productive rearrangement rates for most beta V segments clustered near 87% or 30%.

Turning to this clone: Its target is unknown.

This CDR3 comprises 17 residues. V trimming: 0 bases; J trimming: 0 bases; junction bases outside the gene matches: 8. Germline loops: CDR1 SGHDT, CDR2 YYEEEE. Researchers ran the PCR with 60 Vbeta and 13 Jbeta primers. The method was immunoSEQ multiplex PCR; TCRdb's version includes in-frame clones alone and lacks a portion of them. The sample lists more than 85,000 clones, approximately 81% seen once, with 4.1% in the top ten. The TCR was taken from a female donor in good health and CMV-seropositive. Specimen: PBMCs. The rearrangement joins TRBV5-6 to TRBJ2-7; 8 bases align to TRBD2. The CDR3 loop reads CASSLGIAGLSSYEQYF. CDR3 DNA: TGTGCCAGCAGCTTGGGGATAGCGGGGCTCAGCTCCTACGAGCAGTACTTC.